The TCR beta chain described here comes from a study of T-cell memory formation after mild COVID-19. One entry per CDR3 protein, called by TCRdb with MiXCR from the 5' RACE reads. There are approximately 150,000 distinct CDR3 sequences in the sample; roughly 6.3% occur only once, and about 2% lies in the top ten. V lost 5 bases to trimming and J lost 5 bases, with 16 bases between them. The CDR3 is 15 residues long. The germline V gene has CDR1 SEHNR and CDR2 FQNEAQ (reference sequence). This clonotype was found many times. Specimen: PBMCs or a T cell subset sorted from them (not recorded which). The chain has TRBV7-9 and TRBJ2-1, with D maybe TRBD2 (5 bases). The TCR sequence derives from an adult woman who had mild COVID-19 (a few samples of this study predate the infection). Cell type and time point are not known. This CDR3 is CASSHLDSAHNEQFF. The CDR3 DNA is TGTGCCAGCAGCCACCTTGATAGCGCCCACAATGAGCAGTTCTTC.